The clone carrying this T cell receptor beta chain was seen a handful of times. Its antigen remains unknown. CDR1 and CDR2 (germline): SGHNT, YENEEA. With 4 bases removed from V and 7 bases from J, the gap between germline ends came to 8 bases. CDR3 length: 13 amino acids. The entry originates in a study of naive and memory T cell subsets. General observations from the study: Naive and memory subsets had different power law exponents for TCR abundance. Over 95% of naive TCR sequences appeared only once after error correction, unlike memory subsets.

Both TRBC1 and TRBC2 were covered by a beta constant-region primer of two equimolar oligonucleotides. Four rounds of PCR amplified the ligated cDNA using nested alpha and beta constant-region primers plus SP2. TCRdb reanalysed the UMI-ligation and nested PCR reads using MiXCR and keeps one entry per CDR3 protein. The repertoire holds around 90,000 distinct CDR3 sequences, with 6% to 7.5% as singletons. CD4 T cells were positively selected, then CD8 T cells from the CD4-negative fraction. The source material was central memory CD4+ T cells from blood. The chain uses TRBV11-3 and TRBJ1-6, with a tentative D call TRBD1 (5 bases). The clonotype was recovered from a human donor in good health. For the CDR3, the DNA is TGTGCCAGCAGCTGGGACGCAAATTCACCCCTCCACTTT. As protein: CASSWDANSPLHF.